Detailed here is one T cell receptor beta chain. At one boundary the junction diverges from the germline segment, which might be a read error. In the original processing: Reference gene primer amplification in the assay estimated nucleated cell counts. The assay was immunoSEQ multiplex PCR, and TCRdb's table has in-frame clones only and misses some. V, J and clone size are those of that table, while D and trimming were read from the DNA. The profile shows about 110,000 clones, more than 80% of them singletons. This entry belongs to a study of blood T cell repertoires in COVID-19. As for the study in general: The United States, Italy and Spain were the sources of the acute and convalescent COVID-19 samples. Sample material is recorded as cDNA or gDNA derived from T cells, B-cell-depleted T cells, or PBMCs.

The CDR3 totals 13 residues. Specimen: peripheral blood. The sequence was collected from a woman in her sixties with acute or convalescent COVID-19. This chain joins TRBV12-3 or TRBV12-4 and TRBJ1-6, with D perhaps matching TRBD1 (6 bases). CDR3 sequence reads: CASSSRGALVINF. As DNA, the CDR3 is TGTGCCAGCAGTAGTCGGGGGGCCCTCGTGATCAATTTT.